This T cell receptor (beta chain) was sequenced during a study of T cell responses to AZD1222 COVID-19 vaccine. Clones were read by immunoSEQ multiplex PCR, and TCRdb kept only the in-frame ones, dropping some. The sample contains over 130,000 clones, roughly 90% of which appear only once. V gave up 1 base and J gave up 7 bases, with 11 bases separating them. Germline V gene lookup returns CDR1 LGHDT and CDR2 YNNKEL (reference sequence). The CDR3 is made up of 14 amino acids. The table lists this clone with a count of one. The receptor comes from an adult in good health. V gene TRBV3-1 (or the pseudogene TRBV3-2) combines with J gene TRBJ2-1, with no clear D. The sample in question was peripheral blood, obtained on day 0 of AZD1222 vaccination. CDR3 DNA: TGTGCCAGCAGCCAAGCGCGCCTAAGGAATGAGCAGTTCTTC. This translates into CASSQARLRNEQFF.